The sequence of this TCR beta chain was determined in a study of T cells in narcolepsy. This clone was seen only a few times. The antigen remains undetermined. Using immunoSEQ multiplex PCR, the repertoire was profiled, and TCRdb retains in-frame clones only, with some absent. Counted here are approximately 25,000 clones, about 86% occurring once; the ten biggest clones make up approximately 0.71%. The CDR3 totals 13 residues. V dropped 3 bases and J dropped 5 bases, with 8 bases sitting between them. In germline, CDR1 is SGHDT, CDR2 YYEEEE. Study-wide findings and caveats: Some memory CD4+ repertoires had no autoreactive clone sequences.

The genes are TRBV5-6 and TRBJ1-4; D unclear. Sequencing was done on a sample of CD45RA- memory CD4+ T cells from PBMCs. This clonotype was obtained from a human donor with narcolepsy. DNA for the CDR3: TGTGCCAGCAGCTCCTTCCTCAATGAAAAACTGTTTTTT. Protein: CASSSFLNEKLFF.